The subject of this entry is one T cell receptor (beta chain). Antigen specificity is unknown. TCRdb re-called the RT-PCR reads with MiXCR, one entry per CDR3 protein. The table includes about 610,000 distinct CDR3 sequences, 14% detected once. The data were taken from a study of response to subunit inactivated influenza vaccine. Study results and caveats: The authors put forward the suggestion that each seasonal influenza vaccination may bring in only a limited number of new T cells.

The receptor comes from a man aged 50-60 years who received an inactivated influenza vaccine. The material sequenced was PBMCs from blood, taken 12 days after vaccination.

CDR3 nucleotides: TGCGCCAGCAGCTTGACTTCCTGGGACAGCGATTTTTTTAACTATGGCTACACCTTC. Its translation is CASSLTSWDSDFFNYGYTF. The rearrangement uses TRBV5-1 and TRBJ1-2; 7 nucleotides align to TRBD1. The junction had 16 bases not matched to a gene; V was cut back by 1 base and J by 1 base. Looked up from germline, CDR1 is SGHRS and CDR2 is YFSETQ. This CDR3 region has 19 residues.